At least ten counts were recorded for the clone carrying this TCR beta chain. V was cut by 5 bases and J by 5 bases, with 19 bases left in between. The CDR3 contains 15 residues. Germline-derived CDR1 and CDR2 are SGHRS and YFSETQ. During its preparation, the TCRbeta library received unique molecular identifiers. TCRdb re-analysed the PCR reads in MiXCR, keeping a single row per CDR3 protein. The data show 150,000 to 250,000 distinct CDR3 sequences, roughly 15% seen once. The data are from a study of T-cell reconstitution after alpha-beta-depleted transplantation in children. The material was PBMCs from the stem cell graft donor, obtained from the stem cell graft. The chain uses TRBV5-1 and TRBJ1-2; no firm D call. The source is a human donor who donated a stem cell graft to a child with acute lymphoblastic leukemia. The CDR3 DNA is TGCGCCAGCAGGTCCTCCGTGACGGCGGATTATGGCTACACCTTC. Its translation: CASRSSVTADYGYTF.